The source of this T cell receptor (beta chain) is a study of CD4 T cells in relation to SARS-CoV-2 and coronaviruses. The unexposed donors gave CD4+ T cells in 2011-2018, prior to COVID-19. CD4+ T cells were isolated from the cells after 10 days of culture. CDR1 and CDR2 (germline): LGHDT, YNNKEL (reference sequence). This CDR3 comprises 13 residues. V lost 0 bases and J lost 7, with 7 bases in between. Method: immunoSEQ multiplex PCR; TCRdb's copy keeps in-frame clones and lacks some. The sample records 15,000 or so clones, about four fifths being singletons. This clone was observed a handful of times. Its matching antigen is unknown.

The sequence was collected from a human donor in good health. The specimen sequenced was CD4+ T cells from PBMCs, cultured in vitro. The V gene is TRBV3-1 (or the pseudogene TRBV3-2), the J gene TRBJ1-5; D uncertain. The CDR3 DNA reads TGTGCCAGCAGCCAAGAGGTTGGCCAGCCCCAGCATTTT. Amino acid sequence: CASSQEVGQPQHF.